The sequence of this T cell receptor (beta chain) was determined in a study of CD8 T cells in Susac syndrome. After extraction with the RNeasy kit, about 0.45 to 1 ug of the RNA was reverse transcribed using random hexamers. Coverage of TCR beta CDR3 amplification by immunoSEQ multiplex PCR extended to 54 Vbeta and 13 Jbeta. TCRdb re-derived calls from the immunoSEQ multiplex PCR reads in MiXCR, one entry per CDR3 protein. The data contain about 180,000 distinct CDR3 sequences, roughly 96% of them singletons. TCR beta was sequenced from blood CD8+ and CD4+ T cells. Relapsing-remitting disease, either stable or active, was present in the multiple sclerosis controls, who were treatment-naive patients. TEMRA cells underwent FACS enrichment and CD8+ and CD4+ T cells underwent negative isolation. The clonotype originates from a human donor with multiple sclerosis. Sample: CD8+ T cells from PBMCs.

The chain's CDR3 is CASSLKGWTGELFF. CDR3 nucleotide sequence: TGTGCCAGCAGTTTAAAGGGTTGGACCGGGGAGCTGTTTTTT. V is TRBV27 and J is TRBJ2-2; D not resolved. This CDR3 is 14 amino acids long. Germline V gives CDR1 MNHEY, CDR2 SMNVEV (reference sequence). V lost 2 bases, J lost 5 bases, and 9 bases lay in between.